One sample yielded the 25 T cell receptor beta chains listed below, sequenced in a study of long-term antiretroviral therapy in people with HIV. Sequencing used immunoSEQ v3.0 at survey level. Clones were sequenced by immunoSEQ multiplex PCR, and TCRdb holds only the in-frame ones, with some missing. This sample carries about 21,000 clones, around 79% of them seen once, and the ten largest clones take over 8.5%. Sample: unsorted PBMCs, taken 4.1 years after starting antiretroviral therapy. Receptors originate from a woman in her forties with HIV.

V usage is TRBV19 and J usage is TRBJ1-1; D is unclear. The CDR3 is 13 amino acids. In germline, CDR1 is LNHDA, CDR2 SQIVND (reference sequence). Trimming shortened V by 7 bases and J by 1 base, and 10 bases separated the two germline ends. Here the CDR3 reads CASTRTRNTEAFF. The CDR3 DNA follows: TGTGCCAGTACCCGGACCCGGAACACTGAAGCTTTCTTT.

This rearrangement joins TRBV7-2 to TRBJ2-5; a weak D match, TRBD1 (5 bases). This CDR3 comprises 13 residues. With 5 bases removed from V and 2 bases from J, the gap between germline ends came to 9 bases. The germline gives CDR1 SGHTA, CDR2 FQGNSA. The CDR3 sequence: CASSPRQQETQYF. The CDR3 region has the DNA TGTGCCAGCAGCCCCCGACAGCAAGAGACCCAGTACTTC.

This clone was seen more than once but under ten times. As DNA, the CDR3 is TGTGCCAGCAGCTTGCAGGGGGCGAGGTGGACCGGGGAGCTGTTTTTT. This encodes CASSLQGARWTGELFF. V usage is TRBV5-8 and J usage is TRBJ2-2, with 8 nucleotides matching TRBD1. After removal of 1 base from V and 5 bases from J, the junction contained 7 bases not matched to a gene. The CDR3 has 16 residues. CDR1 is SGHTS and CDR2 is YDEGEE in the germline V gene. Full variable domain (rest looked up from reference TRBV5-8 and TRBJ2-2): EAGVTQSPTHLIKTRGQQATLRCSPISGHTSVYWYQQALGLGLQFLLWYDEGEERNRGNFPPRFSGRQFPNYSSELNVNALELEDSALYLCASSLQGARWTGELFFGEGSRLTVL.

The rearrangement joins TRBV11-3 to TRBJ1-1; TRBD1 matches at 8 bases. This CDR3 is 13 amino acids long. The germline V gene has CDR1 SGHNT and CDR2 YENEEA. V shed 5 bases, J shed 5 bases, and the junction held 4 bases outside the gene matches. The CDR3 sequence: CASSRTGSTEAFF. As DNA, the CDR3 is TGTGCCAGCAGCAGGACAGGGTCGACTGAAGCTTTCTTT.

This chain connects TRBV6-4 to TRBJ2-1; D is ambiguous. The germline CDR1 and CDR2 sequences are MRHNA and SNTAGT. This CDR3 is built from 13 residues. Trimming left V 3 bases short and J 8 bases short, with 11 bases between. The CDR3 nucleotides read TGTGCCAGCAGTGATGTGCGAGGCGATGAGCAGTTCTTC. Its protein product is CASSDVRGDEQFF.

This clone appeared a single time. This chain links TRBV7-2 with TRBJ2-7; D might be TRBD1 (6 bases). The germline V gene has CDR1 SGHTA and CDR2 FQGNSA. The CDR3 runs 13 residues. V was shortened by 0 bases and J by 6 bases, with 9 bases between the two germline ends. CDR3 region: CASSLAIGGEQYF. The CDR3 DNA sequence: TGTGCCAGCAGCTTAGCCATAGGGGGCGAGCAGTACTTC.

The chain employs TRBV11-2 and TRBJ1-6; 7 bases agree with TRBD1. The CDR3 spans 17 residues. Per the germline V gene, CDR1 is SGHAT and CDR2 is FQNNGV. Trimming took 5 bases from V and 0 from J; bases not matched to a gene: 7. The CDR3 nucleotides are TGTGCCAGCAGCCTTAGGGACAGCAGCTCCTATAATTCACCCCTCCACTTT. It codes for CASSLRDSSSYNSPLHF.

Only one count was recorded for this clone. V and J are TRBV5-1 and TRBJ1-2, with 7 positions matching TRBD1. V lost 2 bases to trimming and J lost 6 bases; unmatched junction nucleotides: 13. Germline loops: CDR1 SGHRS, CDR2 YFSETQ. This CDR3 comprises 16 residues. In DNA form, the CDR3 reads TGCGCCAGCAGCTTCAGGGGGATTGGGTCCTCGGATGGCTACACCTTC. It codes for CASSFRGIGSSDGYTF.

J is TRBJ1-1 and V is TRBV4-2; 10 positions agree with TRBD1. The CDR3 contains 17 residues. J gave up 8 bases and V 4 bases, and 16 bases lay outside the gene matches. CDR1 is LGHNA and CDR2 is YNFKEQ in the germline V gene. CDR3: CASSPYGGTGAIQEAFF. The CDR3, as DNA: TGTGCCAGCAGCCCTTACGGGGGGACAGGGGCTATTCAGGAAGCTTTCTTT.

This clone was counted between two and nine times. The V call is TRBV5-8, the J call TRBJ1-1; D is unresolved. The CDR3 loop spans 13 amino acids. V lost 4 bases to trimming and J lost 4 bases, with 11 bases between them. CDR1 is SGHTS and CDR2 is YDEGEE in the germline V gene. The DNA for the CDR3 is TGTGCCAGCAGCCCCACAGAGTCCACTGAAGCTTTCTTT. It is translated as CASSPTESTEAFF.

The chain recombines TRBV9 with TRBJ2-1; D gene unclear. Germline V CDR1 and CDR2: SGDLS, YYNGEE. The CDR3 loop spans 14 amino acids. Trimming removed 4 bases from V and 0 bases from J, with 8 bases in between. The DNA of the CDR3 is TGTGCCAGCAGCCGTCGGTCCTCCTACAATGAGCAGTTCTTC. It is translated as CASSRRSSYNEQFF.

This sequence joins TRBV7-8 and TRBJ1-1; D not certain. Germline CDR1 is SGHVS and CDR2 is FQNEAQ. CDR3 length: 14 residues. Trimming left V 2 bases short and J 3 bases short, with 10 bases between. The CDR3, as DNA: TGTGCCAGCAGCTTATATTGGGAGGACACTGAAGCTTTCTTT. This translates into CASSLYWEDTEAFF.

The chain combines TRBV7-9 with TRBJ2-5; the match to TRBD2 covers 13 bases. Per germline, CDR1 SEHNR and CDR2 FQNEAQ (reference sequence). This CDR3 is built from 17 residues. After removal of 1 base from V and 5 bases from J, the junction contained 7 bases not matched to a gene. This CDR3 is CASSLGLLAGGSETQYF. CDR3 nucleotide sequence: TGTGCCAGCAGCTTAGGGTTACTAGCGGGGGGGAGTGAGACCCAGTACTTC.

This chain joins TRBV19 and TRBJ1-2, with D maybe TRBD1 (5 bases). CDR1 LNHDA and CDR2 SQIVND come from the germline V gene (reference sequence). CDR3 size: 12 residues. V was pared by 3 bases and J by 6 bases, with 8 bases between. For the CDR3, the DNA is TGTGCCAGTAGTATCTTAGGGGATGGCTACACCTTC. Amino acid sequence: CASSILGDGYTF.

The rearrangement links TRBV6-1 to TRBJ1-3; 7 bases fit TRBD1. This CDR3 is 17 amino acids long. CDR1 MNHNS and CDR2 SASEGT come from the germline V gene. V gave up 4 bases and J gave up 5 bases; unmatched junction bases: 14. The CDR3 sequence is CASSVESGRGIRNTIYF. DNA of the CDR3: TGTGCCAGCAGTGTCGAGTCCGGCAGGGGGATCAGAAACACCATATATTTT.

The chain couples TRBV29-1 to TRBJ1-1, with D tentatively TRBD1 (5 bases). Per germline, CDR1 SQVTM and CDR2 ANQGSEA. V lost 0 bases and J lost 1, with 15 bases in between. The CDR3 length is 16 residues. The CDR3 reads CSVEEPLGGRNTEAFF. DNA for the CDR3: TGCAGCGTTGAAGAACCCCTGGGGGGGAGGAACACTGAAGCTTTCTTT.

The chain has TRBV7-2 and TRBJ2-1; no clear D. Germline CDR1 reads SGHTA; CDR2 reads FQGNSA. There are 14 residues in the CDR3. V was clipped by 3 bases and J by 3 bases, with 9 bases between them. CDR3 sequence (DNA): TGTGCCAGCAGCTTGCGGCCCAACTACAATGAGCAGTTCTTC. Translation: CASSLRPNYNEQFF.

V is TRBV7-8 and J is TRBJ1-5, with unresolved D. The CDR3 covers 14 residues. Germline V gene lookup returns CDR1 SGHVS and CDR2 FQNEAQ. V lost 2 bases and J 0 bases, leaving 5 bases between the germline ends. The DNA of the CDR3 is TGTGCCAGCAGCTTAAGGGATAGCAATCAGCCCCAGCATTTT. This codes for CASSLRDSNQPQHF.

The chain joins TRBV5-1 to TRBJ1-6, with D tentatively TRBD1 (6 bases). Per the germline V gene, CDR1 is SGHRS and CDR2 is YFSETQ. V lost 2 bases, J lost 8 bases, and 17 bases lay in between. The CDR3 loop spans 16 amino acids. The CDR3 spells CASSFGGGEADSPLHF. Written as DNA, the CDR3 is TGCGCCAGCAGCTTTGGCGGGGGCGAAGCGGATTCACCCCTCCACTTT.

V gene TRBV5-4 combines with J gene TRBJ2-1; D possibly uses TRBD1 or TRBD2 (5 bases each). CDR1 and CDR2 from the germline V gene are SGHNT and YYREEE (reference sequence). This CDR3 region has 14 residues. V was shortened by 7 bases and J by 1 base, with 12 bases between the two germline ends. CDR3 protein: CASCRDASYNEQFF. The CDR3 DNA is TGTGCCAGCTGTCGGGACGCTTCCTACAATGAGCAGTTCTTC. Based on the CDR3 plus reference TRBV5-4 and TRBJ2-1, the full variable domain is ETGVTQSPTHLIKTRGQQVTLRCSSQSGHNTVSWYQQALGQGPQFIFQYYREEENGRGNFPPRFSGLQFPNYSSELNVNALELDDSALYLCASCRDASYNEQFFGPGTRLTVL.

The chain has TRBV6-6 and TRBJ1-6; D ambiguous. The CDR3 is 14 residues long. Trimming cost V 2 bases and J 6 bases, with 8 bases left between them. From germline, CDR1 is MNHNY and CDR2 SVGAGI (reference sequence). This CDR3 is CASSYRVLNSPLHF. The CDR3 DNA is TGTGCCAGCAGTTACCGGGTCCTTAATTCACCCCTCCACTTT.

The V call is TRBV4-2, the J call TRBJ1-1; D unclear. Germline V gene sequence: CDR1 LGHNA, CDR2 YNFKEQ. With 0 bases removed from V and 4 bases from J, the gap between germline ends came to 6 bases. This CDR3 is built from 13 residues. In nucleotides, the CDR3 is TGTGCCAGCAGCCAAGAGGGCGGCACTGAAGCTTTCTTT. Its translation: CASSQEGGTEAFF.

This rearrangement joins TRBV29-1 to TRBJ2-3; D is possibly TRBD1 (6 bases). Deletions cut 1 base from V and 2 bases from J, with 13 bases between. The CDR3 sequence is 15 residues long. Germline-derived CDR1 and CDR2 are SQVTM and ANQGSEA. CDR3: CSVEGRGGVTDTQYF. The DNA of the CDR3 is TGCAGCGTTGAAGGCAGGGGTGGTGTCACAGATACGCAGTATTTT.

The chain recombines TRBV5-5 with TRBJ2-3; D unresolved. The CDR3 extends over 17 amino acids. The V gene lost 0 bases and the J gene lost 6 bases, with 20 bases spanning the gap. Germline assignment: CDR1 SGHKS and CDR2 YYEKEE (reference sequence). CDR3 sequence (DNA): TGTGCCAGCAGCTTGGGCTGGGCTGCTGGGGTGGTGGATACGCAGTATTTT. Translation gives CASSLGWAAGVVDTQYF. Combining the CDR3 with reference TRBV5-5 and TRBJ2-3 gives the whole variable domain DAGVTQSPTHLIKTRGQQVTLRCSPISGHKSVSWYQQVLGQGPQFIFQYYEKEERGRGNFPDRFSARQFPNYSSELNVNALLLGDSALYLCASSLGWAAGVVDTQYFGPGTRLTVL.

This sequence joins TRBV4-3 and TRBJ2-1; 7 bases line up with TRBD2. There are 16 residues in the CDR3. The ends lost 0 bases at V and 4 bases at J; junction bases unmatched: 6. CDR1 and CDR2 from the germline V gene are LGHNA and YSLEER. In DNA form, the CDR3 reads TGCGCCAGCAGCCAAGATCTAGCGGAAAAGTACAATGAGCAGTTCTTC. Protein product: CASSQDLAEKYNEQFF.